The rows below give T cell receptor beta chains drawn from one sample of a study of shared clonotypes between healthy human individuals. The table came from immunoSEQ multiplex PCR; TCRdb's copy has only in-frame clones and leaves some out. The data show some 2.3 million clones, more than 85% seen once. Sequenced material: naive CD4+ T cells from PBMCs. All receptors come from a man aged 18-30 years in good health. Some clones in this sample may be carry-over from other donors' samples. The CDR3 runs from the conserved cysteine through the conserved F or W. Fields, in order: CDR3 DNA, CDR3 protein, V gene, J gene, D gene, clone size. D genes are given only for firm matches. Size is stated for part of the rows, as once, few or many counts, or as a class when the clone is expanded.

TGCGCCAGCAGCGACTTGGGAGAGCAGTACTTC	CASSDLGEQYF	TRBV5-1	TRBJ2-7	.	.
TGTGCCAGCAGCAGGGAAACAGGGGGCGCTGGGCACACTGAAGCTTTCTTT	CASSRETGGAGHTEAFF	TRBV9	TRBJ1-1	TRBD1	.
TGTGCCAGCAGTTACTCCCAGGAACTATATGGTTACACCTTC	CASSYSQELYGYTF	TRBV6-5	TRBJ1-2	.	once
TGTGCCAGCAGCCTCTCGGACGGAGTAGGGACCCAGTACTTC	CASSLSDGVGTQYF	TRBV7-3	TRBJ2-5	.	once
TGTGCCAGCAGCGCGGACTCGAACACCGGGGAGCTGTTTTTT	CASSADSNTGELFF	TRBV5-4	TRBJ2-2	.	.
TGTGCCAGCAGCTTAAGAAAGGGGAATAGTGACAGGAGCTCCTACGAGCAGTACTTC	CASSLRKGNSDRSSYEQYF	TRBV7-9	TRBJ2-7	.	.
TGTGCCAGCAGCGTAGGAGGGGGGACAGGACGGAACACTGAAGCTTTCTTT	CASSVGGGTGRNTEAFF	TRBV9	TRBJ1-1	TRBD1	.
TGTGCCAGCAGCTTATCGGCTAGCGGTAGCTCCTACGAGCAGTACTTC	CASSLSASGSSYEQYF	TRBV7-3	TRBJ2-7	TRBD2	.
TGTGCCAGCAGCTTAGGGGCCAGGGGGCTAGCGGGAGTGAACGAGCAGTACTTC	CASSLGARGLAGVNEQYF	TRBV7-6	TRBJ2-7	TRBD2	.
TGCGCCAGCAGCTTGGTCGGGAGTGAGCAGTTCTTC	CASSLVGSEQFF	TRBV5-1	TRBJ2-1	.	.
TGTGCCAGCAGTGAACTGGCGGGAGGCCGTTCGAACACCGGGGAGCTGTTTTTT	CASSELAGGRSNTGELFF	TRBV25-1	TRBJ2-2	TRBD2	.
TGTGCCAGCAGTTCCTCAGGGGTCGGGGAGCTGTTTTTT	CASSSSGVGELFF	TRBV6-6	TRBJ2-2	.	.
TGTGCCAGCAGCCTCCAGACAGGGGGCGATGGCTACACCTTC	CASSLQTGGDGYTF	TRBV7-2	TRBJ1-2	TRBD1	.
TGTGCCAGCAGCACAGACAGGGGCTCCTACTACGAGCAGTACTTC	CASSTDRGSYYEQYF	TRBV11-2	TRBJ2-7	TRBD1	.
TGTGCCAGCAGTTACTCTGGGACGAGAGCTGGAAACACCATATATTTT	CASSYSGTRAGNTIYF	TRBV6-5	TRBJ1-3	.	.
TGTGCCAGCAGTGATGGACTGGCGAAGCAGCCCCAGCATTTT	CASSDGLAKQPQHF	TRBV27	TRBJ1-5	.	.
TGTGCCAGCAGCCTACTAGCGGGAGAAACCACAGATACGCAGTATTTT	CASSLLAGETTDTQYF	TRBV4-2	TRBJ2-3	TRBD2	.
TGTGCCAGCAGTCCAGGAGCAGAGAACACTGAAGCTTTCTTT	CASSPGAENTEAFF	TRBV7-9	TRBJ1-1	.	.
TGCAGTGCTCTGGGACAAAACATTCAGTACTTC	CSALGQNIQYF	TRBV20-1	TRBJ2-4	.	.
TGCGCCAGCAGCCTTCAAAGCACAGATACGCAGTATTTT	CASSLQSTDTQYF	TRBV4-1	TRBJ2-3	.	.
TGTGCCAGCAGCTTAACCGGGACTCGCTCCTACGAGCAGTACTTC	CASSLTGTRSYEQYF	TRBV7-8	TRBJ2-7	.	once
TGTGCCAGCAGGGGAGGACTAGCGGAAAGATACAATGAGCAGTTCTTC	CASRGGLAERYNEQFF	TRBV28	TRBJ2-1	TRBD2	.
TGCGCCAGCAGCTTGGAGGGTCCGAACACCGGGGAGCTGTTTTTT	CASSLEGPNTGELFF	TRBV5-1	TRBJ2-2	.	.
TGTGCCAGCAGCCCAAACAGGGGGACGGAGACCCAGTACTTC	CASSPNRGTETQYF	TRBV7-3	TRBJ2-5	TRBD1	.
TGTGCCAGCAGCGCGAGGGACGGGAGGGGAGATCGTACAGATACGCAGTATTTT	CASSARDGRGDRTDTQYF	TRBV9	TRBJ2-3	TRBD2	.
TGTGCCAGCTCACGACCCGGGACAGGGGATTCTGGAAACACCATATATTTT	CASSRPGTGDSGNTIYF	TRBV18	TRBJ1-3	TRBD1	.
TGCGCCAGCAGCTTGGAGGGCTGGGGACAGGGGAGCCAAGAGACCCAGTACTTC	CASSLEGWGQGSQETQYF	TRBV5-1	TRBJ2-5	TRBD1	.
TGTGCCAGCAGCGTAGGAACAGGGGGAAACACTGAAGCTTTCTTT	CASSVGTGGNTEAFF	TRBV9	TRBJ1-1	TRBD1	few
TGCGCCAGCAGCTTGGCTCCTAACTCCTACAATGAGCAGTTCTTC	CASSLAPNSYNEQFF	TRBV5-1	TRBJ2-1	.	.
TGTGCCACCTCAAGGCGGGAGTGGACAGATACGCAGTATTTT	CATSRREWTDTQYF	TRBV6-6	TRBJ2-3	TRBD2	.
TGCGCCAGCAGCTTGCCCCTTGGGACAGGCCAAGAGACCCAGTACTTC	CASSLPLGTGQETQYF	TRBV5-1	TRBJ2-5	TRBD1	.
TGTGCCAGCAGTGAAGCGGGCAGGTGGGGGCAGTTCTTC	CASSEAGRWGQFF	TRBV2	TRBJ2-1	.	.
TGTGCCAGCAGTGAAGCCGGGGGAAGCAATCAGCCCCAGCATTTT	CASSEAGGSNQPQHF	TRBV6-1	TRBJ1-5	.	.
TGTGCCAGTATAGGACAGTACAATCAGCCCCAGCATTTT	CASIGQYNQPQHF	TRBV19	TRBJ1-5	.	.
TGTGCCAGCTCACCTGCAGATACGCAGTATTTT	CASSPADTQYF	TRBV18	TRBJ2-3	.	few
TGTGCCAGCAGCGAGGGACGCCTGCCTACAGATGAGCAGTTCTTC	CASSEGRLPTDEQFF	TRBV9	TRBJ2-1	.	.
TGTGCCAGCTCACGTACAGGGGGAGGCACTGAAGCTTTCTTT	CASSRTGGGTEAFF	TRBV18	TRBJ1-1	TRBD1	.
TGTGCCAGCAGCTTCGCGGGACCGAGCACAGATACGCAGTATTTT	CASSFAGPSTDTQYF	TRBV28	TRBJ2-3	.	.
TGTGCCAGCAGCCAAGATATCATCAAGGGGGCAGATACGCAGTATTTT	CASSQDIIKGADTQYF	TRBV4-2	TRBJ2-3	.	.
TGTGCCAGCAGCTTGGCGCCTAGCGGGGAAACAGATACGCAGTATTTT	CASSLAPSGETDTQYF	TRBV5-4	TRBJ2-3	TRBD2	.
TGTGCCAGCAGCCCCCGAAAGATCAGGGATGCGGGAGAGACCCAGTACTTC	CASSPRKIRDAGETQYF	TRBV9	TRBJ2-5	.	once